This T cell receptor (beta chain) was documented in a study of OX40 agonist ivuxolimab in advanced cancers. On the study more broadly: People in dose escalation had one of these cancers: hepatocellular carcinoma, melanoma, renal cell or head and neck cancer. A male proportion of 82.7% was recorded, with mean age around 62 years and range roughly 23 to 85. In three patients, partial responses were observed, one with hepatocellular carcinoma and two with cutaneous melanoma.

Blood got drawn at baseline, again on cycle 4 day 1, and then on cycle 7 day 1. Trimming left V 5 bases short and J 4 bases short, with 8 bases between. This CDR3 is built from 11 residues. Germline CDR1 DFQATT, CDR2 SNEGSKA (reference sequence). Clones were sequenced by immunoSEQ multiplex PCR, and TCRdb holds only the in-frame ones, with some missing. Among under 95,000 clones listed, roughly 89% were seen once. V usage is TRBV20-1 and J usage is TRBJ2-5, with D uncertain. This sample comprised CD4+ or CD8+ T cells sorted from blood, obtained in a trial of the OX40 agonist ivuxolimab. The TCR comes from an adult with an advanced solid tumor such as melanoma, head and neck, liver or kidney cancer. The CDR3 nucleotides read TGCAGTGCTGAGGTGGGAGAGACCCAGTACTTC. Translated: CSAEVGETQYF.